Below are 20 T cell receptor beta chains sequenced from a single sample in a study of Tregs in tolerant kidney transplant recipients. The repertoire was sequenced with immunoSEQ multiplex PCR; TCRdb's copy has only in-frame clones and lacks some. The sample records over 50,000 clones, 70% to 90% being singletons. The sequencing used Tregs from blood, collected before the transplant. The receptors come from a human donor who received a combined kidney and bone marrow transplant.

This chain links TRBV5-5 with TRBJ1-3; D remains unclear. There are 14 residues in the CDR3. Germline V CDR1 and CDR2: SGHKS, YYEKEE (reference sequence). Deletions cut 1 base from V and 8 bases from J, with 13 bases between. The CDR3 DNA is TGTGCCAGCAGCTTGCTTGGCCCTAGAGACACCATATATTTT. Its protein product is CASSLLGPRDTIYF.

This sequence joins TRBV4-3 and TRBJ2-5; 7 bases agree with TRBD2. V lost 1 base and J lost 1; bases outside the gene matches: 6. Germline assignment: CDR1 LGHNA and CDR2 YSLEER. This CDR3 contains 16 residues. CDR3 DNA: TGCGCCAGCAGCCAAGGTTGGCGGGGGAGCCAAGAGACCCAGTACTTC. Its protein is CASSQGWRGSQETQYF.

This clone appeared a few times. The V and J genes are TRBV9 and TRBJ2-1; D is possibly TRBD1 (5 bases). V gave up 0 bases and J gave up 10 bases, with 14 bases separating them. CDR1 and CDR2 from the germline V gene are SGDLS and YYNGEE. The CDR3 loop spans 14 amino acids. The CDR3 region is CASSVGTGLPEQFF. CDR3 in DNA: TGTGCCAGCAGCGTAGGAACAGGCTTACCCGAGCAGTTCTTC.

This clone has just one count. V and J are TRBV15 and TRBJ2-3; 10 bases map to TRBD2. The V gene's germline CDR1 is LNHNV and CDR2 YYDKDF (reference sequence). J was trimmed by 10 bases and V by 1 base; bases with no gene match: 11. The CDR3 is made up of 16 amino acids. The CDR3 nucleotides read TGTGCCACCAGCAGAGGGGATAGCGGGGGGAAATTAGCGCAGTATTTT. Its translation: CATSRGDSGGKLAQYF.

The chain uses TRBV15 and TRBJ1-2, with D perhaps matching TRBD1 (5 bases). Germline V lookup: CDR1 LNHNV, CDR2 YYDKDF (reference sequence). The CDR3 consists of 13 residues. The V end was cut by 8 bases, the J end by 2 bases, with 12 bases between. Here the CDR3 reads CATSRAGNYGYTF. CDR3 nucleotide sequence: TGTGCCACCTCCAGGGCAGGGAACTATGGCTACACCTTC.

V gene TRBV18 combines with J gene TRBJ1-1; D unresolved. Germline CDR1 is KGHSH and CDR2 is LQKENI. This CDR3 region has 15 residues. V was trimmed by 0 bases and J by 5 bases, leaving 13 bases between them. DNA of the CDR3: TGTGCCAGCTCACCACCAAGTTCCAGGCGAACTGAAGCTTTCTTT. Protein sequence: CASSPPSSRRTEAFF. The full variable domain, its missing parts supplied by reference TRBV18 and TRBJ1-1, is NAGVMQNPRHLVRRRGQEARLRCSPMKGHSHVYWYRQLPEEGLKFMVYLQKENIIDESGMPKERFSAEFPKEGPSILRIQQVVRGDSAAYFCASSPPSSRRTEAFFGQGTRLTVV.

The CDR3 is CASSLDLARDEQFF. For the CDR3, the DNA is TGTGCCAGCAGCTTAGACCTAGCGAGGGATGAGCAGTTCTTC. This chain uses TRBV13 with TRBJ2-1; D perhaps matches TRBD2 (6 bases). Germline assignment: CDR1 PRHDT and CDR2 FYEKMQ (reference sequence). The CDR3 length is 14 residues. V lost 1 base to trimming and J lost 8 bases, with 12 bases between them.

This rearrangement joins TRBV18 to TRBJ2-3; 8 bases line up with TRBD2. The junction had 3 bases not matched to a gene; V was cut back by 6 bases and J by 4 bases. In germline, CDR1 is KGHSH, CDR2 LQKENI. The CDR3 spans 13 residues. CDR3 sequence: CASSPGGADTQYF. CDR3 nucleotides: TGTGCCAGCTCTCCGGGAGGGGCAGATACGCAGTATTTT.

In DNA form, the CDR3 reads TGTGCCAGCAGTTTATTATTGTCGGGGCGGCGGGAGTCAGATACGCAGTATTTT. This gives the protein CASSLLLSGRRESDTQYF. V usage is TRBV28 and J usage is TRBJ2-3; 7 bases align to TRBD2. V was pared by 1 base and J by 4 bases, with 14 bases of the junction left unmatched. The CDR3 contains 18 residues. The germline CDR1 and CDR2 sequences are MDHEN and SYDVKM.

The rearrangement uses TRBV27 and TRBJ1-1; TRBD1 matches 7 bases. CDR3 length equals 18 residues. CDR1 and CDR2 (germline): MNHEY, SMNVEV (reference sequence). Unmatched junction bases numbered 17, after V lost 6 bases and J lost 1 base. The CDR3 protein is CASSPVGWAGGRNTEAFF. The CDR3, as DNA: TGTGCCAGCAGCCCCGTGGGTTGGGCAGGGGGTAGGAACACTGAAGCTTTCTTT.

J is TRBJ2-1 and V is TRBV11-2; TRBD2 agrees at 16 bases. V lost 8 bases and J lost 7; bases outside the gene matches: 8. Per the germline V gene, CDR1 is SGHAT and CDR2 is FQNNGV. The CDR3 loop spans 16 amino acids. DNA for the CDR3: TGTGCCAGCCGGGGACTAGCGGGGGGGCGATGGAATGAGCAGTTCTTC. Amino acids: CASRGLAGGRWNEQFF.

The rearrangement joins TRBV2 to TRBJ1-2; D is perhaps TRBD1 (5 bases). Germline assignment: CDR1 SNHLY and CDR2 FYNNEI. There are 14 residues in the CDR3. Trimming left V 1 base short and J 3 bases short, with 9 bases between. The CDR3 nucleotides are TGTGCCAGCAGTGAAGTCCGACAGTACTATGGCTACACCTTC. Translation: CASSEVRQYYGYTF.

The chain carries TRBV6-6 and TRBJ2-7, with 11 bases that match TRBD1. Unmatched junction bases numbered 6, after V lost 4 bases and J lost 1 base. This CDR3 region has 16 residues. Per the germline V gene, CDR1 is MNHNY and CDR2 is SVGAGI (reference sequence). This CDR3 reads CASSSAGTGGSYEQYF. For the CDR3, the DNA is TGTGCCAGCAGTTCCGCTGGGACAGGGGGTTCCTACGAGCAGTACTTC.

The rearrangement joins TRBV18 to TRBJ2-5; the match to TRBD2 covers 12 bases. The germline V gene has CDR1 KGHSH and CDR2 LQKENI. The trim removed 6 bases at V and 1 base at J, leaving 15 bases unmatched. The CDR3 is 19 residues long. The DNA for the CDR3 is TGTGCCAGCTCGCTAACCCCTTTACTAGCGGGGGGATTCCAAGAGACCCAGTACTTC. This codes for CASSLTPLLAGGFQETQYF.

The V and J genes are TRBV30 and TRBJ2-7, with TRBD2 matching 15 bases. The CDR3 covers 12 residues. J gave up 11 bases and V 3 bases, and 2 bases lay outside the gene matches. Germline CDR1 is GTSNPN and CDR2 is SVGIG (reference sequence). CDR3 sequence reads: CAWRGLAGGKYF. CDR3 DNA: TGTGCCTGGAGGGGACTAGCGGGAGGCAAGTACTTC.

The chain carries TRBV6-4 and TRBJ2-3; weak D call: TRBD2 (6 bases). Between the trimmed V and J ends, which lost 4 bases and 0 bases, there was a span of 17 bases. CDR1 is MRHNA, CDR2 SNTAGT, per germline. The CDR3 sequence is 17 residues long. The CDR3 spells CASSGPSRGASTDTQYF. DNA for the CDR3: TGTGCCAGCAGTGGACCCTCGCGGGGAGCTAGCACAGATACGCAGTATTTT.

The CDR3 reads CASSPPGTGVSGANVLTF. The DNA for the CDR3 is TGTGCCAGCTCACCCCCCGGGACAGGGGTATCTGGGGCCAACGTCCTGACTTTC. V and J are TRBV18 and TRBJ2-6; 10 bases map to TRBD1. The CDR3 runs to 18 residues. V trimming: 3 bases; J trimming: 1 base; junction bases outside the gene matches: 6. CDR1 is KGHSH, CDR2 LQKENI, per germline.

This clone was seen a few times. V usage is TRBV5-1 and J usage is TRBJ2-5; 10 bases fit TRBD1. V gave up 4 bases and J gave up 5 bases; unmatched junction bases: 11. Germline V lookup: CDR1 SGHRS, CDR2 YFSETQ. The CDR3 sequence is 16 residues long. CDR3 amino acids: CASSPGVTGGRETQYF. CDR3 nucleotides: TGCGCCAGCAGCCCCGGGGTGACAGGGGGCAGGGAGACCCAGTACTTC. Complete variable domain (other parts from reference TRBV5-1 and TRBJ2-5): KAGVTQTPRYLIKTRGQQVTLSCSPISGHRSVSWYQQTPGQGLQFLFEYFSETQRNKGNFPGRFSGRQFSNSRSEMNVSTLELGDSALYLCASSPGVTGGRETQYFGPGTRLLVL.

The chain uses TRBV4-2 and TRBJ2-2, with a weak D call TRBD1 (5 bases). The CDR3 has 14 residues. Germline lookup yields CDR1 LGHNA and CDR2 YNFKEQ. V was trimmed by 0 bases and J by 6 bases, leaving 8 bases between them. The CDR3, as DNA: TGTGCCAGCAGCCAAGAGGGGCCCCCCGGGGAGCTGTTTTTT. Protein product: CASSQEGPPGELFF.

The chain is built from TRBV13 and TRBJ1-2, with a tentative D call TRBD1 (5 bases). Germline-derived CDR1 and CDR2 are PRHDT and FYEKMQ (reference sequence). The V end lost 1 base, the J end lost 3 bases, and 9 bases lay between the germline ends. There are 14 residues in the CDR3. CDR3 DNA sequence: TGTGCCAGCAGCTTAGTGGGGGGGTACTATGGCTACACCTTC. As protein: CASSLVGGYYGYTF. The full variable domain, completed using reference TRBV13 and TRBJ1-2, is AAGVIQSPRHLIKEKRETATLKCYPIPRHDTVYWYQQGPGQDPQFLISFYEKMQSDKGSIPDRFSAQQFSDYHSELNMSSLELGDSALYFCASSLVGGYYGYTFGSGTRLTVV.